This T cell receptor beta chain was captured by sequencing in a study of T-cell reconstitution after alpha-beta-depleted transplantation in children. This clonotype was detected ten times or more. Germline V lookup: CDR1 SGHRS, CDR2 YFSETQ. Trimming took off 4 bases at V and 0 bases at J, with 16 bases between the two ends. The CDR3 length is 16 residues. The TCRbeta library was prepared with unique molecular identifiers. TCRdb reprocessed the PCR reads with MiXCR, giving one entry per CDR3 protein. The sample yields roughly 190,000 distinct CDR3 sequences, more than 14% seen once. This sequence originates from a human donor who donated a stem cell graft to a child with acute lymphoblastic leukemia. The sequenced sample was PBMCs from the stem cell graft donor, obtained from the stem cell graft. The rearrangement links TRBV5-1 to TRBJ1-1; no firm D call. The chain's CDR3 is CASSPGRRILNTEAFF. The DNA for the CDR3 is TGCGCCAGCAGCCCCGGGAGACGAATCTTGAACACTGAAGCTTTCTTT.